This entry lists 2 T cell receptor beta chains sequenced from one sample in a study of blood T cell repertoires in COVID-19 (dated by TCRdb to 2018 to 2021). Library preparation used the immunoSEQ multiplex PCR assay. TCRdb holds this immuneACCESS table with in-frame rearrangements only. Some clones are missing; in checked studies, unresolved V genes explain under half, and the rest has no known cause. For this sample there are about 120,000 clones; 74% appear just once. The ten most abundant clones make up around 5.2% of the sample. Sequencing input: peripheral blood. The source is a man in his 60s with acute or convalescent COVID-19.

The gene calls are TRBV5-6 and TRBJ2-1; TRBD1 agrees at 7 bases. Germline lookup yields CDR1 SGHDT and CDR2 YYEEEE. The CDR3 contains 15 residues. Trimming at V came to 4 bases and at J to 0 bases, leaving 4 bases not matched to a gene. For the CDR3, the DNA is TGTGCCAGCAGCAGGGGACAGTACTCCTACAATGAGCAGTTCTTC. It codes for CASSRGQYSYNEQFF.

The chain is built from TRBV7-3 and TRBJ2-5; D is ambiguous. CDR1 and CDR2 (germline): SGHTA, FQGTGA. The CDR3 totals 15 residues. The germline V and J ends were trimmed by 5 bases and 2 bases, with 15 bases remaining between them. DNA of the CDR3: TGTGCCAGCAGCCTACGCAATGGTCCTCAAGAGACCCAGTACTTC. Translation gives CASSLRNGPQETQYF.